The entry that follows covers one T cell receptor (beta chain) sequence. This entry is derived from a study of blood T cell repertoires in COVID-19. As for the study in general: Samples of COVID-19 (acute and convalescent) were obtained from the United States, Italy and Spain.

Authors' data handling: Nucleated cell counts were estimated from reference gene primer amplification. The protocol was immunoSEQ multiplex PCR, while the TCRdb copy is restricted to in-frame clones and leaves out a portion. D and trimming were read from the DNA, whereas the V and J calls and clone size are those reported in that table. This table has around 370,000 clones, under 95% appearing once. The ends were cut back, 6 bases at V and 1 base at J, with 9 bases in the middle. Germline V gene lookup returns CDR1 MNHEY and CDR2 SVGAGI. The CDR3 runs 13 residues. The source material was peripheral blood. This receptor was taken from a woman aged 18-29 years who had recovered from COVID-19. This chain links TRBV6-5 with TRBJ1-1; the D is unclear. The CDR3 region has the DNA TGTGCCAGCAGCCACCGACAGAACACTGAAGCTTTCTTT. Protein: CASSHRQNTEAFF.